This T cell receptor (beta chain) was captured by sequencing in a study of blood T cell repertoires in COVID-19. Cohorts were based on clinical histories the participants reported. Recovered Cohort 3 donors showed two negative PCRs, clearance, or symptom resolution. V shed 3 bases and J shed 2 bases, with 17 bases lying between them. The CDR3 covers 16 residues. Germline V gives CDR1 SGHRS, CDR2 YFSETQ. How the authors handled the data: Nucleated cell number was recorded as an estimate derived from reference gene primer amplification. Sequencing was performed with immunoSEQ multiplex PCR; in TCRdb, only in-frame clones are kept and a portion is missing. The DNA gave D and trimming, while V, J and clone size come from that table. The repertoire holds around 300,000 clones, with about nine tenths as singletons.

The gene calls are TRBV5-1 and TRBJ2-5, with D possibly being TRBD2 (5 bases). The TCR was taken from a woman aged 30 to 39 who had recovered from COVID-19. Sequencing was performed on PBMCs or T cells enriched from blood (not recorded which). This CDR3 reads CASSWAPGRTQETQYF. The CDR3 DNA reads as TGCGCCAGCAGCTGGGCCCCTGGACGGACTCAAGAGACCCAGTACTTC. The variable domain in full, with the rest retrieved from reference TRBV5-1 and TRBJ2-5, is KAGVTQTPRYLIKTRGQQVTLSCSPISGHRSVSWYQQTPGQGLQFLFEYFSETQRNKGNFPGRFSGRQFSNSRSEMNVSTLELGDSALYLCASSWAPGRTQETQYFGPGTRLLVL.